These T cell receptor beta chains were read from a single sample in a study of OX40 agonist ivuxolimab in advanced cancers. Method: immunoSEQ multiplex PCR; TCRdb's copy keeps in-frame clones and lacks some. Among 60,000 to 85,000 clones listed, over 85% were seen once. The sample consisted of CD4+ or CD8+ T cells sorted from blood, taken in a trial of the OX40 agonist ivuxolimab. The receptors originated from an adult with an advanced solid tumor such as melanoma, head and neck, liver or kidney cancer. Both conserved end residues are part of each CDR3. Each record gives: V gene, J gene, D gene, clone size, CDR3 protein, CDR3 DNA. The D gene is left open where the match is weak. Only some rows state a clone size, as once, few, many or a class for expanded clones.

V gene: TRBV5-4
J gene: TRBJ2-2
D gene: TRBD2
clone size: .
CDR3 protein: CASSLGWWGGTGELFF
CDR3 DNA: TGTGCCAGCAGCTTGGGGTGGTGGGGGGGCACCGGGGAGCTGTTTTTT

V gene: TRBV7-8
J gene: TRBJ1-4
D gene: .
clone size: few
CDR3 protein: CASSLGPGGRNEKLFF
CDR3 DNA: TGTGCCAGCAGCTTAGGGCCTGGCGGGCGTAACGAAAAACTGTTTTTT

V gene: TRBV28
J gene: TRBJ2-7
D gene: .
clone size: .
CDR3 protein: CASSSRQAGYYEQYF
CDR3 DNA: TGTGCCAGCAGTTCCCGACAGGCGGGTTACTACGAGCAGTACTTC

V gene: TRBV15
J gene: TRBJ2-7
D gene: .
clone size: once
CDR3 protein: CATARGSYEQYF
CDR3 DNA: TGTGCCACCGCGAGGGGTTCCTACGAGCAGTACTTC

V gene: TRBV7-2
J gene: TRBJ2-1
D gene: TRBD1
clone size: .
CDR3 protein: CASSSGTGGFNEQFF
CDR3 DNA: TGTGCCAGCAGCTCCGGGACAGGGGGCTTCAATGAGCAGTTCTTC

V gene: TRBV28
J gene: TRBJ2-7
D gene: TRBD1
clone size: .
CDR3 protein: CASSYRGNEQYF
CDR3 DNA: TGTGCCAGCAGCTACAGGGGGAACGAGCAGTACTTC

V gene: TRBV6-5
J gene: TRBJ1-1
D gene: .
clone size: once
CDR3 protein: CASRWGGENTEAFF
CDR3 DNA: TGTGCCAGCAGGTGGGGGGGGGAGAACACTGAAGCTTTCTTT

V gene: TRBV9
J gene: TRBJ2-4
D gene: TRBD1
clone size: .
CDR3 protein: CASSAGTGAALAKNIQYF
CDR3 DNA: TGTGCCAGCAGCGCCGGGACAGGGGCCGCTCTAGCCAAAAACATTCAGTACTTC

V gene: TRBV30
J gene: TRBJ2-3
D gene: TRBD1
clone size: .
CDR3 protein: CAWSGQGGDTQYF
CDR3 DNA: TGTGCCTGGAGCGGACAGGGGGGAGATACGCAGTATTTT

V gene: TRBV19
J gene: TRBJ2-1
D gene: TRBD1
clone size: .
CDR3 protein: CASSRTGNEQFF
CDR3 DNA: TGTGCCAGTAGCCGGACAGGCAATGAGCAGTTCTTC

V gene: TRBV19
J gene: TRBJ2-5
D gene: .
clone size: .
CDR3 protein: CASSMGLGTGLQETQYF
CDR3 DNA: TGTGCCAGTAGTATGGGGCTGGGAACGGGCCTCCAAGAGACCCAGTACTTC

V gene: TRBV7-8
J gene: TRBJ2-1
D gene: .
clone size: .
CDR3 protein: CASSFDRTYNEQFF
CDR3 DNA: TGTGCCAGCAGCTTCGACAGAACGTACAATGAGCAGTTCTTC

V gene: TRBV7-9
J gene: TRBJ2-6
D gene: .
clone size: .
CDR3 protein: CASSLPGISGANVLTF
CDR3 DNA: TGTGCCAGCAGCTTACCGGGTATCTCTGGGGCCAACGTCCTGACTTTC

V gene: TRBV2
J gene: TRBJ1-1
D gene: TRBD1
clone size: .
CDR3 protein: CASSELEGTGMLNTEAFF
CDR3 DNA: TGTGCCAGCAGTGAATTAGAGGGGACAGGGATGTTGAACACTGAAGCTTTCTTT

V gene: TRBV19
J gene: TRBJ2-7
D gene: .
clone size: .
CDR3 protein: CASTRDGLTYEQYF
CDR3 DNA: TGTGCCAGTACTCGGGACGGCCTGACCTACGAGCAGTACTTC

V gene: TRBV7-2
J gene: TRBJ2-5
D gene: .
clone size: .
CDR3 protein: CASNNREQTQYF
CDR3 DNA: TGTGCCAGCAACAACAGGGAACAGACCCAGTACTTC

V gene: TRBV27
J gene: TRBJ2-7
D gene: TRBD1
clone size: .
CDR3 protein: CASSGRDRGQYEQYF
CDR3 DNA: TGTGCCAGCAGCGGAAGGGACAGGGGGCAGTACGAGCAGTACTTC

V gene: TRBV9
J gene: TRBJ2-3
D gene: .
clone size: .
CDR3 protein: CASSLLRVPSTDTQYF
CDR3 DNA: TGTGCCAGCAGCCTCCTTAGGGTCCCTAGCACAGATACGCAGTATTTT

V gene: TRBV7-2
J gene: TRBJ2-7
D gene: .
clone size: .
CDR3 protein: CASSPGASHEQYF
CDR3 DNA: TGTGCCAGCAGCCCGGGAGCCAGCCACGAGCAGTACTTC

V gene: TRBV9
J gene: TRBJ1-2
D gene: .
clone size: once
CDR3 protein: CASSAQPDTTDGYTF
CDR3 DNA: TGTGCCAGCAGCGCACAGCCGGACACCACGGATGGCTACACCTTC

V gene: TRBV7-9
J gene: TRBJ2-5
D gene: TRBD1
clone size: .
CDR3 protein: CASSLSGTEGTQYF
CDR3 DNA: TGTGCCAGCAGCTTATCAGGGACAGAGGGGACGCAGTACTTC

V gene: TRBV21-1
J gene: TRBJ1-1
D gene: .
clone size: .
CDR3 protein: CASSWGVEMNTEAFF
CDR3 DNA: TGTGCCAGCTCCTGGGGGGTCGAAATGAACACTGAAGCTTTCTTT

V gene: TRBV6-1
J gene: TRBJ1-3
D gene: .
clone size: .
CDR3 protein: CASKQVSGNTIYF
CDR3 DNA: TGTGCCAGCAAACAGGTCTCTGGAAACACCATATATTTT

V gene: TRBV6-6
J gene: TRBJ2-7
D gene: .
clone size: .
CDR3 protein: CASSNRDSSYEQYF
CDR3 DNA: TGTGCCAGCAGCAACAGGGACTCCTCCTACGAGCAGTACTTC

V gene: TRBV19
J gene: TRBJ2-6
D gene: .
clone size: .
CDR3 protein: CASSSQGISSGANVLTF
CDR3 DNA: TGTGCCAGTAGTAGTCAGGGGATAAGCTCTGGGGCCAACGTCCTGACTTTC

V gene: TRBV10-3
J gene: TRBJ2-4
D gene: .
clone size: .
CDR3 protein: CAISEDFSGASLYF
CDR3 DNA: TGTGCCATCAGTGAGGACTTTTCTGGTGCCAGTTTGTACTTC

V gene: TRBV28
J gene: TRBJ2-7
D gene: .
clone size: .
CDR3 protein: CASSLFGDYEQYF
CDR3 DNA: TGTGCCAGCAGTTTGTTCGGCGACTACGAGCAGTACTTC

V gene: TRBV29-1
J gene: TRBJ2-2
D gene: TRBD1
clone size: .
CDR3 protein: CSVHSPGQGIRELFF
CDR3 DNA: TGCAGCGTACACTCCCCGGGACAGGGTATCCGGGAGCTGTTTTTT

V gene: TRBV19
J gene: TRBJ2-1
D gene: TRBD2
clone size: .
CDR3 protein: CASSIDLKGYLAANLPSNEQFF
CDR3 DNA: TGTGCCAGTAGTATAGATCTTAAAGGGTACCTAGCGGCGAATCTCCCGTCCAATGAGCAGTTCTTC

V gene: TRBV5-6
J gene: TRBJ2-3
D gene: TRBD2
clone size: .
CDR3 protein: CASRMWGGGSDTQYF
CDR3 DNA: TGTGCCAGCAGGATGTGGGGCGGGGGGTCAGATACGCAGTATTTT

V gene: TRBV6-1
J gene: TRBJ1-5
D gene: .
clone size: .
CDR3 protein: CASRRTNQPQHF
CDR3 DNA: TGTGCCAGCAGGAGAACTAATCAGCCCCAGCATTTT

V gene: TRBV6-5
J gene: TRBJ1-1
D gene: .
clone size: .
CDR3 protein: CASSAKGGGTEAFF
CDR3 DNA: TGTGCCAGCAGTGCCAAAGGGGGGGGAACTGAAGCTTTCTTT

V gene: TRBV6-1
J gene: TRBJ2-7
D gene: TRBD2
clone size: .
CDR3 protein: CATSEPLAGGSYEQYF
CDR3 DNA: TGTGCCACCAGTGAACCTCTAGCGGGAGGCTCCTACGAGCAGTACTTC

V gene: TRBV5-1
J gene: TRBJ2-4
D gene: .
clone size: .
CDR3 protein: CASSLEGSVFRSKNIQYF
CDR3 DNA: TGCGCCAGCAGCTTGGAGGGCTCGGTGTTCCGCTCCAAAAACATTCAGTACTTC

V gene: TRBV28
J gene: TRBJ2-3
D gene: TRBD2
clone size: .
CDR3 protein: CASSLVRLSGADTQYF
CDR3 DNA: TGTGCCAGCAGTTTAGTCCGGCTTAGCGGGGCGGATACGCAGTATTTT

V gene: TRBV6-1
J gene: TRBJ2-2
D gene: TRBD1
clone size: .
CDR3 protein: CASSAPTGDTGELFF
CDR3 DNA: TGTGCCAGCAGTGCCCCGACAGGGGACACCGGGGAGCTGTTTTTT

V gene: TRBV7-8
J gene: TRBJ2-3
D gene: .
clone size: .
CDR3 protein: CASSLADTQYF
CDR3 DNA: TGTGCCAGCAGCTTAGCAGATACGCAGTATTTT

V gene: TRBV28
J gene: TRBJ2-7
D gene: .
clone size: .
CDR3 protein: CASSPPGRYEQYF
CDR3 DNA: TGTGCCAGCAGTCCCCCGGGTCGCTACGAGCAGTACTTC

V gene: TRBV2
J gene: TRBJ2-1
D gene: TRBD1
clone size: .
CDR3 protein: CASRDRGDEQFF
CDR3 DNA: TGTGCCAGCCGGGACAGGGGGGATGAGCAGTTCTTC